This TCR beta chain was recovered during a study of regulatory T cells in long-lasting Graves disease. Time point given: newly diagnosed GD, antithyroid drugs for less than 3 months. Scientists built the TCR library using RNA that was extracted from PBMCs. The TCR beta library used iRepertoire HTBI primers with Arm-PCR amplification of CDR3. Methods used by the authors: Identified across the samples were approximately 60 TRBV segments and 13 to 15 TRBJ segments. TCRdb itself ran the multiplex PCR reads through MiXCR, one entry per CDR3 protein. These V and J calls originate from TCRdb's pipeline instead of the authors' own analysis. The sample holds fewer than 350,000 distinct CDR3 sequences; 15% to 20% are singletons and the top ten take about 36%. Many counts were recorded for this clonotype. Sequencing was performed on peripheral blood mononuclear cells (PBMCs), taken at new diagnosis, from a patient treated with antithyroid drugs. The sequence came from a female donor with Graves disease.

The CDR3 reads CASSHSDRSRAEAFF. CDR3 DNA: TGTGCCAGCAGCCATAGTGACAGGTCGAGGGCTGAAGCTTTCTTT. The chain links TRBV14 to TRBJ1-1; D might be TRBD1 (6 bases). Germline-derived CDR1 and CDR2 are SGHDN and FVKESK. The CDR3 loop spans 15 amino acids. The V gene lost 3 bases and the J gene lost 6 bases, with 17 bases spanning the gap.